This T cell receptor beta chain was documented in a study of human T cells and chemical hapten exposure. Time point noted: patch test 1, 2 weeks after DPC sensitization. Treatment meaning: therapeutic diphenylcyclopropenone sensitization with weekly scalp DPC. TCRdb reprocessed the RACE reads with MiXCR, giving one entry per CDR3 protein. The sample has tens of thousands of distinct CDR3 sequences; roughly 10% are singletons. CDR1 is SQVTM and CDR2 is ANQGSEA in the germline V gene. V gave up 0 bases and J gave up 4 bases, with 13 bases separating them. The CDR3 runs 14 residues. This clonotype was sampled from a man aged 35-49 years with alopecia areata. Some clones in this sample may be carry-over from other donors' samples. Sequenced material: whole blood, taken in connection with sensitization to the hapten diphenylcyclopropenone (DPC). The chain couples TRBV29-1 to TRBJ2-7; D perhaps matches TRBD1 (7 bases). The CDR3 bases are TGCAGCGTTGAAGATACGGCAGGGGGGTACGAGCAGTACTTC. It is translated as CSVEDTAGGYEQYF.